This TCR beta chain is from a study of cytomegalovirus exposure and HLA in healthy donors. V shed 4 bases, J shed 2 bases, and the junction held 10 bases outside the gene matches. The CDR3 is made up of 17 amino acids. Germline V gene sequence: CDR1 KGHSH, CDR2 LQKENI. With 60 Vbeta and 13 Jbeta primers, the PCR was carried out. Assay used: immunoSEQ multiplex PCR; TCRdb lists only in-frame clones, some missing. The sample has about 180,000 clones, around 80% seen once. The chain recombines TRBV18 with TRBJ2-3, with TRBD2 identical over 9 bases. This receptor was obtained from a woman aged 45-65 years in good health and CMV-seropositive. The sample taken for sequencing was PBMCs. The CDR3 sequence is CASSQIFSGGLTDTQYF. CDR3 nucleotide sequence: TGTGCCAGCTCACAAATTTTTAGCGGGGGACTCACAGATACGCAGTATTTT.